This T cell receptor (beta chain) is drawn from a study of T cell responses to AZD1222 COVID-19 vaccine. Study-level results: Clonal diversity was possibly underestimated, and white British individuals and females predominated among donors. Along spike, vaccine-associated CD4 TCRs were found throughout, with dominance at 160-218 and 743-854. Regions left unmutated in variants are reportedly the target of nearly half of spike-specific TCRs.

Profiling relied on immunoSEQ multiplex PCR, and the TCRdb table lists in-frame clones only, not all of them. The table lists tens of thousands of clones, over 80% of them singletons. CDR3 size: 11 residues. Trimming shortened V by 1 base and J by 4 bases, and 1 base separated the two germline ends. CDR1 is SEHNR and CDR2 is FQNEAQ in the germline V gene (reference sequence). Turning to this clone: Its antigen remains unidentified.

The sequence derives from an adult in good health. The genes are TRBV7-9 and TRBJ1-1; the D is unclear. The sequences come from peripheral blood, collected on day 0 of AZD1222 vaccination. The CDR3 loop is CASSLVTEAFF. Here the CDR3 DNA reads TGTGCCAGCAGCTTAGTCACTGAAGCTTTCTTT.